This T cell receptor beta chain was captured in a study of cytomegalovirus exposure and HLA in healthy donors. In the PCR, 60 Vbeta and 13 Jbeta primers were used. Profiled with immunoSEQ multiplex PCR; TCRdb holds only in-frame clones, not every one. The profile covers 100,000 to 150,000 clones, with approximately 72% appearing a single time and 7.5% to 9.5% taken by the ten largest. The sequenced material came from PBMCs. This TCR was recovered from a woman between 50 and 59 years old in good health and CMV-seropositive.

The CDR3 DNA is TGTGCCAGCAGCTCGACAGGGGGAGGGACTGAAGCTTTCTTT. Amino acid sequence: CASSSTGGGTEAFF. V is TRBV11-1 and J is TRBJ1-1; 9 positions agree with TRBD1. Germline V gives CDR1 SGHAT, CDR2 FQDESV (reference sequence). V trimming: 4 bases; J trimming: 5 bases; junction bases outside the gene matches: 5. This CDR3 has 14 residues.